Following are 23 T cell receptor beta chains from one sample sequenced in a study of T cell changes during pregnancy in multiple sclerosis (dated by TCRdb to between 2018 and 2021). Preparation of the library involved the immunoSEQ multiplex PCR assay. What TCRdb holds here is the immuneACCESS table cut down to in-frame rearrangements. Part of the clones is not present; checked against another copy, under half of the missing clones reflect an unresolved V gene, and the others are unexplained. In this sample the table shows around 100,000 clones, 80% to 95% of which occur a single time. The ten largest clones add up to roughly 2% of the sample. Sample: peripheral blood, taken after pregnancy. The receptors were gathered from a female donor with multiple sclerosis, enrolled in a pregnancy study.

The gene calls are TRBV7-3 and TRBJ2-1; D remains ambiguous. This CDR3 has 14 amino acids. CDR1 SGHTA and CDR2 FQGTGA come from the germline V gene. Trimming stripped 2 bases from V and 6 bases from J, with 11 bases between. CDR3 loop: CASSLGPSGNEQFF. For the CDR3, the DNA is TGTGCCAGCAGCTTAGGCCCCTCAGGCAATGAGCAGTTCTTC.

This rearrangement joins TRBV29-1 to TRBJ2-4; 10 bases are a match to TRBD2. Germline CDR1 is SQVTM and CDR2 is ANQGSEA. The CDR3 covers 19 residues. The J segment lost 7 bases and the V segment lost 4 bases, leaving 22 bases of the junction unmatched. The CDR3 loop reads CSVGRGLAGEWGRINIQYF. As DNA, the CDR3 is TGCAGCGTTGGGAGGGGGCTAGCGGGAGAGTGGGGGCGGATCAACATTCAGTACTTC.

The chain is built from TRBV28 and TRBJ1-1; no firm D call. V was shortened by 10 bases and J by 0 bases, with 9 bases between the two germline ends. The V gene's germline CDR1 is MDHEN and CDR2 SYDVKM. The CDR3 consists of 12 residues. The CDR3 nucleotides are TGTGCCACGAGAGTAATGAACACTGAAGCTTTCTTT. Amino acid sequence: CATRVMNTEAFF.

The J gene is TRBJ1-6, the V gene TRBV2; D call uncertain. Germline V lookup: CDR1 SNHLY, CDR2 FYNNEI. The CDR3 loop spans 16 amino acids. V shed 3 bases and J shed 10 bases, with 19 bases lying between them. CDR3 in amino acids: CASSDPQGLGPSPLHF. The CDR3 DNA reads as TGTGCCAGCAGTGATCCTCAAGGACTCGGGCCCTCACCCCTCCACTTT.

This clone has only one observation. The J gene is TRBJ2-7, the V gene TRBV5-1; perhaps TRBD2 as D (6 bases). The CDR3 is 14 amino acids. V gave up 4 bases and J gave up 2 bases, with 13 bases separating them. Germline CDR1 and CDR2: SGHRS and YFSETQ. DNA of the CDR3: TGCGCCAGCAGCCCCGCGGAGGGCACCTACGAGCAGTACTTC. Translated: CASSPAEGTYEQYF.

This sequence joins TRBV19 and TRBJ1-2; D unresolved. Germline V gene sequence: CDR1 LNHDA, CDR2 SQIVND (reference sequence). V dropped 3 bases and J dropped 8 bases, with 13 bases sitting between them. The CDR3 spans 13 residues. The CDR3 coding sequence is TGTGCCAGTAGTATGGAGGGATTAGGAGGCTACACCTTC. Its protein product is CASSMEGLGGYTF.

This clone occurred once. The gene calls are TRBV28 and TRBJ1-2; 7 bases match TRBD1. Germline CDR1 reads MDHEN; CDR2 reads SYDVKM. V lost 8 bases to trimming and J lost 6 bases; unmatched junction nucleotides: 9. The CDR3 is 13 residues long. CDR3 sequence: CASYHYRGDGYTF. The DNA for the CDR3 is TGTGCCAGCTACCATTACAGGGGTGATGGCTACACCTTC.

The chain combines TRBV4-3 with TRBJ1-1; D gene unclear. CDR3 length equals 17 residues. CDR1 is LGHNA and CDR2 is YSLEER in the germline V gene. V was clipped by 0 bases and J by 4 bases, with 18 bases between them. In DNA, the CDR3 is TGCGCCAGCAGCCAAGATTCTAGCGGGAGGTCGAGCACTGAAGCTTTCTTT. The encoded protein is CASSQDSSGRSSTEAFF.

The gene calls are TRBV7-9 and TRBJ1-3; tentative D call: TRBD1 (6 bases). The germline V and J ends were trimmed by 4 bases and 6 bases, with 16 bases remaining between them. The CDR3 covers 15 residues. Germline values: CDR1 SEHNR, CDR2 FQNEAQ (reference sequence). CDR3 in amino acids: CASSSTGGVVNTIYF. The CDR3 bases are TGTGCCAGCAGCTCGACAGGTGGAGTTGTAAACACCATATATTTT. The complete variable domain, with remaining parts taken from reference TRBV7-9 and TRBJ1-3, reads DTGVSQNPRHKITKRGQNVTFRCDPISEHNRLYWYRQTLGQGPEFLTYFQNEAQLEKSRLLSDRFSAERPKGSFSTLEIQRTEQGDSAMYLCASSSTGGVVNTIYFGEGSWLTVV.

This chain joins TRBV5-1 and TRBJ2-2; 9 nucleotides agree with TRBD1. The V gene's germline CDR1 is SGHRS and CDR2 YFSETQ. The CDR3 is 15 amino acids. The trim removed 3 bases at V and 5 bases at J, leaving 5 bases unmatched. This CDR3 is CASSSVQGATGELFF. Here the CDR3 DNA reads TGCGCCAGCAGCTCGGTACAGGGGGCAACCGGGGAGCTGTTTTTT.

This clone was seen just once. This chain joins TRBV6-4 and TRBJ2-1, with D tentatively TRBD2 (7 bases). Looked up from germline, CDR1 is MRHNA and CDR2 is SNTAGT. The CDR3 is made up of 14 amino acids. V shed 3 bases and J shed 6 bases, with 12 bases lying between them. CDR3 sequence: CASSDGGASNEQFF. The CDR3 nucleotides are TGTGCCAGCAGTGATGGGGGGGCCTCCAATGAGCAGTTCTTC.

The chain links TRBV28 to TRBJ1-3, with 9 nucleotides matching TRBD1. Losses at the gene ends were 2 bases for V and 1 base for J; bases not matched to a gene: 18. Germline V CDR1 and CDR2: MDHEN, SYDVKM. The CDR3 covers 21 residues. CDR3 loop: CASSLPLARWTGASSGNTIYF. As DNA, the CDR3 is TGTGCCAGCAGTTTACCACTAGCGCGATGGACAGGGGCCAGTTCTGGAAACACCATATATTTT.

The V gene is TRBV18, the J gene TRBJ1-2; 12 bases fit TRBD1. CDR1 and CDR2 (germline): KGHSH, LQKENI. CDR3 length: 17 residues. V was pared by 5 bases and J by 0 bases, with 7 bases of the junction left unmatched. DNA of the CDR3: TGTGCCAGCTCAACTGGGACAGGGGGCCAATCTAACTATGGCTACACCTTC. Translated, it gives CASSTGTGGQSNYGYTF. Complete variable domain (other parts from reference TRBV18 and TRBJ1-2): NAGVMQNPRHLVRRRGQEARLRCSPMKGHSHVYWYRQLPEEGLKFMVYLQKENIIDESGMPKERFSAEFPKEGPSILRIQQVVRGDSAAYFCASSTGTGGQSNYGYTFGSGTRLTVV.

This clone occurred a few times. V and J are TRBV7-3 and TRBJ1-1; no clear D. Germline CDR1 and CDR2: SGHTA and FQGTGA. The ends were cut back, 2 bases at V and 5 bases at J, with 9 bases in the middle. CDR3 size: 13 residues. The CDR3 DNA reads TGTGCCAGCAGCTTAGGTACGGGGACTGAAGCTTTCTTT. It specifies CASSLGTGTEAFF.

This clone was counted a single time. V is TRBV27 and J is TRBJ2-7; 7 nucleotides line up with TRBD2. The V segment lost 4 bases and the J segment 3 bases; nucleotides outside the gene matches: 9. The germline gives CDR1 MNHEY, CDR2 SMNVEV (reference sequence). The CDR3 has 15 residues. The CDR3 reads CASSSSASGSYEQYF. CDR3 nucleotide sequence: TGTGCCAGCAGTTCCTCAGCTAGCGGTAGCTACGAGCAGTACTTC.

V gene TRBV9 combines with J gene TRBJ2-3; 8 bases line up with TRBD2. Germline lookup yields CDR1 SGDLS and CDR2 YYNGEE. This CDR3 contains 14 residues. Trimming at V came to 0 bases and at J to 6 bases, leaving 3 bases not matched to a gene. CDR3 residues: CASSVASSGDTQYF. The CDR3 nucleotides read TGTGCCAGCAGCGTAGCGTCTAGCGGGGATACGCAGTATTTT. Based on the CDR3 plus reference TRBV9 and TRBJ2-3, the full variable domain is DSGVTQTPKHLITATGQRVTLRCSPRSGDLSVYWYQQSLDQGLQFLIQYYNGEERAKGNILERFSAQQFPDLHSELNLSSLELGDSALYFCASSVASSGDTQYFGPGTRLTVL.

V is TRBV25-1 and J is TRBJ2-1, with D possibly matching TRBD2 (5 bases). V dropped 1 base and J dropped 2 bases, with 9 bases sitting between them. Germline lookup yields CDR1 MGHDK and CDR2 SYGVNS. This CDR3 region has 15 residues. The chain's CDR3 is CASSESGFPYNEQFF. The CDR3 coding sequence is TGTGCCAGCAGTGAATCGGGGTTTCCCTACAATGAGCAGTTCTTC.

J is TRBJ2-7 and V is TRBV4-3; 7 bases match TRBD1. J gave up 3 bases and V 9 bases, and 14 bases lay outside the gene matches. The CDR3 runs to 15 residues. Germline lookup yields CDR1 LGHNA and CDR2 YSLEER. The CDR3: CASLTSRDRVYEQYF. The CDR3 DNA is TGCGCCAGTTTGACGTCCCGGGACAGAGTCTACGAGCAGTACTTC.

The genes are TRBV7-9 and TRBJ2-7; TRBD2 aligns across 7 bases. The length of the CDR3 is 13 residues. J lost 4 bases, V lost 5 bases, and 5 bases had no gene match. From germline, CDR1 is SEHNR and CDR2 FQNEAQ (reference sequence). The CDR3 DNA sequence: TGTGCCAGCAGCCCGGGGGGTGCTTACGAGCAGTACTTC. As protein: CASSPGGAYEQYF.

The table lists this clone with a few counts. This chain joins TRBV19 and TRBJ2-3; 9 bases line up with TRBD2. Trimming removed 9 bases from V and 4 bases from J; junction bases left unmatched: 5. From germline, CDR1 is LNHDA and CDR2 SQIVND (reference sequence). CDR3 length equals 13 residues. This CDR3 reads CASSGLASDTQYF. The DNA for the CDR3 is TGTGCCAGCAGCGGACTAGCGTCAGATACGCAGTATTTT.

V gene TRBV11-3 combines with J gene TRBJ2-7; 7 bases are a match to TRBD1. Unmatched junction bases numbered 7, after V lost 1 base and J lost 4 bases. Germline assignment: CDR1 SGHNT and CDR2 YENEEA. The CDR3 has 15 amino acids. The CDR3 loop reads CASSLGTGARYEQYF. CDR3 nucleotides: TGTGCCAGCAGCTTAGGAACAGGGGCAAGGTACGAGCAGTACTTC. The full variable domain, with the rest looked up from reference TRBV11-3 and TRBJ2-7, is EAGVVQSPRYKIIEKKQPVAFWCNPISGHNTLYWYLQNLGQGPELLIRYENEEAVDDSQLPKDRFSAERLKGVDSTLKIQPAELGDSAVYLCASSLGTGARYEQYFGPGTRLTVT.

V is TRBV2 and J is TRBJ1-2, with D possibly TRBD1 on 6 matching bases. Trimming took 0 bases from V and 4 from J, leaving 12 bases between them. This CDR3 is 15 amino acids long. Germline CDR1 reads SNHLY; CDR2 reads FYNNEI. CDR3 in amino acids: CASSEAPTGIYGYTF. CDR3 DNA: TGTGCCAGCAGTGAAGCCCCAACAGGGATCTATGGCTACACCTTC.

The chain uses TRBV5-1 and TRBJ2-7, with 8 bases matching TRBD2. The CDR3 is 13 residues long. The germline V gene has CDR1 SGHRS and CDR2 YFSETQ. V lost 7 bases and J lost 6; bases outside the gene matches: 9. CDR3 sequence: CASQGGAGVEQYF. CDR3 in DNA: TGCGCCAGCCAAGGGGGAGCGGGAGTCGAGCAGTACTTC.